These 31 T cell receptor beta chains originate from one sample sequenced in a study of blood T cell repertoires in COVID-19 (TCRdb year 2020). Library preparation used the immunoSEQ multiplex PCR assay. Sourced from immuneACCESS, this table was stored by TCRdb with only in-frame sequences that have V and J called. A share of the clones is absent; for the studies checked, an unresolved V gene accounts for under half, and the remainder has no known explanation. For this sample the table gives 280,000 or so clones, of which 70% to 90% were detected only once. The ten top clones hold around 2.2% of the sample. Source material: PBMCs or T cells enriched from blood (not recorded which). The receptor source for this set is a man aged 30 to 39 who had recovered from COVID-19.

The chain joins TRBV6-1 to TRBJ2-5; 7 positions agree with TRBD1. The germline V gene encodes CDR1 MNHNS and CDR2 SASEGT. The J segment lost 0 bases and the V segment lost 1 base, leaving 2 bases of the junction unmatched. CDR3 length: 15 residues. CDR3 residues: CASSEETGNQETQYF. The CDR3 DNA reads as TGTGCCAGCAGTGAAGAGACAGGGAACCAAGAGACCCAGTACTTC.

The chain carries TRBV19 and TRBJ2-3, with a possible D match to TRBD2 (5 bases). V dropped 2 bases and J dropped 0 bases, with 9 bases sitting between them. This CDR3 has 15 amino acids. CDR1 and CDR2 (germline): LNHDA, SQIVND (reference sequence). CDR3 sequence: CASSIPGSSTDTQYF. In nucleotides, the CDR3 is TGTGCCAGTAGTATACCGGGGAGTAGCACAGATACGCAGTATTTT.

This clone appeared a single time. The chain is built from TRBV9 and TRBJ1-1, with D unclear. Germline V gene data show CDR1 as SGDLS and CDR2 as YYNGEE. V was pared by 4 bases and J by 7 bases, with 14 bases between. The CDR3 length is 13 residues. The CDR3 DNA follows: TGTGCCAGCAGCTCCCAACTTACGGGTGAAGCTTTCTTT. Residues: CASSSQLTGEAFF. The whole variable domain, remainder taken from reference TRBV9 and TRBJ1-1, is DSGVTQTPKHLITATGQRVTLRCSPRSGDLSVYWYQQSLDQGLQFLIQYYNGEERAKGNILERFSAQQFPDLHSELNLSSLELGDSALYFCASSSQLTGEAFFGQGTRLTVV.

The chain carries TRBV12-3 or TRBV12-4 and TRBJ2-1; 7 nucleotides match TRBD2. CDR3 length: 12 amino acids. Trimming took 5 bases from V and 14 from J; bases not matched to a gene: 9. This chain's CDR3 is CASSPPGGYEFF. As DNA, the CDR3 is TGTGCCAGCAGTCCCCCGGGGGGATATGAGTTCTTC.

This chain connects TRBV7-9 to TRBJ1-2; 10 bases line up with TRBD1. The germline V gene has CDR1 SEHNR and CDR2 FQNEAQ (reference sequence). The CDR3 runs 17 residues. After removal of 3 bases from V and 8 bases from J, the junction contained 15 bases not matched to a gene. CDR3 loop: CASSFGGGQGMVSGYTF. In DNA, the CDR3 is TGTGCCAGCAGCTTCGGAGGGGGACAGGGGATGGTAAGCGGCTACACCTTC.

The rearrangement joins TRBV7-9 to TRBJ1-3; perhaps TRBD1 as D (6 bases). There are 15 residues in the CDR3. Germline lookup yields CDR1 SEHNR and CDR2 FQNEAQ (reference sequence). Trimming pared 5 bases from V and 4 bases from J, leaving 15 bases between. CDR3 region: CASSHGTTAGNTIYF. In DNA form, the CDR3 reads TGTGCCAGCAGCCACGGGACAACTGCAGGAAACACCATATATTTT.

The chain combines TRBV6-4 with TRBJ2-7; 7 positions agree with TRBD1. Unmatched junction bases numbered 4, after V lost 0 bases and J lost 5 bases. This CDR3 spans 14 amino acids. CDR1 and CDR2 from the germline V gene are MRHNA and SNTAGT. This chain's CDR3 is CASSDSPGGHEQYF. The CDR3 nucleotides are TGTGCCAGCAGTGACTCGCCAGGGGGACACGAGCAGTACTTC.

The genes are TRBV5-1 and TRBJ2-5; D gene unclear. The V end lost 1 base, the J end lost 1 base, and 11 bases lay between the germline ends. CDR3 length equals 15 residues. In germline, CDR1 is SGHRS, CDR2 YFSETQ. The CDR3 DNA sequence: TGCGCCAGCAGCTTGTGGTCAAACAGCCAAGAGACCCAGTACTTC. Its translation is CASSLWSNSQETQYF.

This clone was detected ten times or more. The V gene is TRBV5-1, the J gene TRBJ2-7, with 10 nucleotides matching TRBD1. V gave up 4 bases and J gave up 3 bases; unmatched junction bases: 4. CDR3 length: 14 residues. The V gene's germline CDR1 is SGHRS and CDR2 YFSETQ. The CDR3 DNA sequence: TGCGCCAGCAGCAAGGACAGGGGGAACTACGAGCAGTACTTC. Translation gives CASSKDRGNYEQYF.

This clone was observed a few times. The rearrangement links TRBV6-2 or TRBV6-3 to TRBJ1-5; 9 bases match TRBD1. Germline-derived CDR1 and CDR2 are MNHEY and SVGEGT. The CDR3 is made up of 16 amino acids. With 2 bases clipped from V and 5 bases from J, the junction kept 7 bases outside the gene matches. CDR3 sequence reads: CASSYVGGQGDQPQHF. Here the CDR3 DNA reads TGTGCCAGCAGTTACGTAGGGGGACAGGGTGATCAGCCCCAGCATTTT.

V gene TRBV6-6 combines with J gene TRBJ1-6; TRBD1 agrees at 11 bases. The CDR3 is 14 amino acids. The V gene end was trimmed by 6 bases and the J gene end by 9 bases; junction bases not matched to a gene: 4. Germline V lookup: CDR1 MNHNY, CDR2 SVGAGI (reference sequence). CDR3 sequence reads: CASSWGQGGSPLHF. CDR3 nucleotide sequence: TGTGCCAGCAGCTGGGGACAGGGGGGTTCACCCCTCCACTTT.

The rearrangement uses TRBV11-3 and TRBJ2-2, with 7 bases fitting TRBD2. The junction had 9 bases not matched to a gene; V was cut back by 5 bases and J by 0 bases. Germline values: CDR1 SGHNT, CDR2 YENEEA. The CDR3 has 17 residues. The CDR3 spells CASSARTSQANTGELFF. CDR3 nucleotide sequence: TGTGCCAGCAGCGCCCGGACTAGTCAAGCGAACACCGGGGAGCTGTTTTTT.

The V and J genes are TRBV6-5 and TRBJ1-2; D perhaps matches TRBD1 (6 bases). The V and J ends lost 7 bases and 0 bases respectively, with 12 bases between them. In germline, CDR1 is MNHEY, CDR2 SVGAGI. There are 14 residues in the CDR3. The CDR3 nucleotides read TGTGCCAGCAACTCGGACAGATCTAACTATGGCTACACCTTC. Its translation is CASNSDRSNYGYTF.

By share, this clone counts as medium-sized. The V call is TRBV20-1, the J call TRBJ1-1, with 7 bases fitting TRBD1. Germline V lookup: CDR1 DFQATT, CDR2 SNEGSKA (reference sequence). CDR3 length: 12 residues. J was trimmed by 3 bases and V by 3 bases; bases with no gene match: 1. CDR3 amino acids: CSASQGDTEAFF. Written as DNA, the CDR3 is TGCAGTGCTAGTCAGGGGGACACTGAAGCTTTCTTT.

The rearrangement links TRBV27 to TRBJ1-1; 7 bases fit TRBD1. Losses at the gene ends were 4 bases for V and 4 bases for J; bases not matched to a gene: 6. This CDR3 has 14 residues. Germline V lookup: CDR1 MNHEY, CDR2 SMNVEV (reference sequence). CDR3 nucleotides: TGTGCCAGCAGTTCGACAGGGTTGTTCACTGAAGCTTTCTTT. Its translation is CASSSTGLFTEAFF.

V gene TRBV19 combines with J gene TRBJ2-3; TRBD2 aligns across 8 bases. This CDR3 comprises 15 residues. Germline V gene sequence: CDR1 LNHDA, CDR2 SQIVND (reference sequence). The V and J ends lost 7 bases and 0 bases, in that order; junction bases with no gene match: 6. CDR3 amino acids: CASKERGSSTDTQYF. The CDR3 nucleotides are TGTGCCAGTAAGGAGCGGGGGTCTAGCACAGATACGCAGTATTTT.

The chain joins TRBV4-3 to TRBJ2-2; possibly TRBD1 for D (7 bases). The germline gives CDR1 LGHNA, CDR2 YSLEER. Trimming shortened V by 4 bases and J by 8 bases, and 23 bases separated the two germline ends. This CDR3 has 17 residues. The CDR3 DNA reads TGCGCCAGCAGCCCGAATAGGGGCAGGGGGGCGATTGGGGAGCTGTTTTTT. It translates to CASSPNRGRGAIGELFF.

The chain has TRBV21-1 and TRBJ1-5; the DNA was not used to check the table's D call, TRBD1. TRBV21-1 is shown as a pseudogene. This CDR3 region has 16 residues. The CDR3 loop reads CASLYGYRASNQPQHF. For the CDR3, the DNA is TGTGCCAGCCTATACGGATACAGGGCGAGCAATCAGCCCCAGCATTTT.

The count of this clone is one. The chain couples TRBV7-2 to TRBJ2-7; 8 bases line up with TRBD1. The germline CDR1 and CDR2 sequences are SGHTA and FQGNSA. The CDR3 sequence is 17 residues long. V lost 5 bases to trimming and J lost 0 bases; unmatched junction nucleotides: 12. The CDR3 nucleotides read TGTGCCAGCAGCCTCTCACGACAGGGGCTCAGCTCCTACGAGCAGTACTTC. Amino acid sequence: CASSLSRQGLSSYEQYF.

This clone has ten or more counts. V usage is TRBV7-9 and J usage is TRBJ2-1; the D is unclear. Between the trimmed V and J ends, which lost 5 bases and 9 bases, there was a span of 11 bases. The CDR3 consists of 12 residues. CDR1 is SEHNR and CDR2 is FQNEAQ in the germline V gene (reference sequence). CDR3 DNA: TGTGCCAGCAGCCCAGGCCCTTCTGAGCAGTTCTTC. It translates to CASSPGPSEQFF.

V gene TRBV7-6 combines with J gene TRBJ1-3, with D unresolved. Germline V CDR1 and CDR2: SGHVS, FNYEAQ. This CDR3 is 19 amino acids long. The V end was cut by 2 bases, the J end by 2 bases, with 22 bases between. DNA of the CDR3: TGTGCCAGCAGCTTACGATTACTGGATCGGGAATTTACTGGAAACACCATATATTTT. It is translated as CASSLRLLDREFTGNTIYF. The entire variable domain, with the rest obtained from reference TRBV7-6 and TRBJ1-3, is as follows: GAGVSQSPRYKVTKRGQDVALRCDPISGHVSLYWYRQALGQGPEFLTYFNYEAQQDKSGLPNDRFSAERPEGSISTLTIQRTEQRDSAMYRCASSLRLLDREFTGNTIYFGEGSWLTVV.

V usage is TRBV7-8 and J usage is TRBJ1-1; TRBD1 agrees at 7 bases. V gave up 4 bases and J gave up 4 bases; unmatched junction bases: 12. The germline V gene encodes CDR1 SGHVS and CDR2 FQNEAQ. The CDR3 extends over 16 amino acids. The CDR3 nucleotides are TGTGCCAGCAGCTCCCGGGACAGCCCGTGGGGCACTGAAGCTTTCTTT. Its protein is CASSSRDSPWGTEAFF. The variable domain in full, completed from reference TRBV7-8 and TRBJ1-1, reads GAGVSQSPRYKVAKRGQDVALRCDPISGHVSLFWYQQALGQGPEFLTYFQNEAQLDKSGLPSDRFFAERPEGSVSTLKIQRTQQEDSAVYLCASSSRDSPWGTEAFFGQGTRLTVV.

The rearrangement uses TRBV19 and TRBJ1-2; TRBD1 agrees at 7 bases. From germline, CDR1 is LNHDA and CDR2 SQIVND (reference sequence). This CDR3 is 16 amino acids long. Unmatched junction bases numbered 8, after V lost 0 bases and J lost 4 bases. As DNA, the CDR3 is TGTGCCAGTAGTATAGATTCATCGGCAGGGGGCTATGGCTACACCTTC. Protein sequence: CASSIDSSAGGYGYTF.

The rearrangement links TRBV12-3 or TRBV12-4 to TRBJ2-7; maybe TRBD2 (7 bases). CDR3 size: 12 residues. The V end lost 3 bases, the J end lost 6 bases, and 9 bases lay between the germline ends. The CDR3 loop is CASSFAGAEQYF. The CDR3 DNA sequence: TGTGCCAGCAGTTTCGCGGGGGCCGAGCAGTACTTC.

This clone has only one observation. The chain combines TRBV27 with TRBJ2-3; 7 nucleotides align to TRBD1. Trimming removed 7 bases from V and 6 bases from J; junction bases left unmatched: 7. CDR1 is MNHEY, CDR2 SMNVEV, per germline (reference sequence). CDR3 length: 13 residues. CDR3 DNA sequence: TGTGCCAGCATGGGCCAGGGGGAGGATACGCAGTATTTT. Encoded protein: CASMGQGEDTQYF.

The chain combines TRBV2 with TRBJ1-6; D perhaps matches TRBD1 (6 bases). V shed 6 bases and J shed 5 bases, with 11 bases lying between them. Germline lookup yields CDR1 SNHLY and CDR2 FYNNEI. CDR3 length: 14 amino acids. CDR3 amino acids: CASSGTTNNSPLHF. The CDR3 DNA sequence: TGTGCCAGCAGCGGGACAACCAATAATTCACCCCTCCACTTT.

The chain has TRBV6-6 and TRBJ1-2; D is perhaps TRBD1 (5 bases). Deletions cut 4 bases from V and 0 bases from J, with 9 bases between. Germline lookup yields CDR1 MNHNY and CDR2 SVGAGI (reference sequence). This CDR3 has 14 amino acids. Written as DNA, the CDR3 is TGTGCCAGCAGTTTCCGACAGTCTAACTATGGCTACACCTTC. Protein product: CASSFRQSNYGYTF.

V and J are TRBV5-1 and TRBJ1-5; the D gene is possibly TRBD1 (6 bases). The CDR3 runs to 15 residues. V lost 4 bases, J lost 0 bases, and 11 bases lay in between. Per germline, CDR1 SGHRS and CDR2 YFSETQ. The CDR3 is CASSEQGASNQPQHF. For the CDR3, the DNA is TGCGCCAGCAGCGAACAGGGAGCTAGCAATCAGCCCCAGCATTTT.

This chain connects TRBV10-3 to TRBJ2-3; tentative D call: TRBD2 (6 bases). The CDR3 runs to 12 residues. V was trimmed by 11 bases and J by 1 base, leaving 10 bases between them. Germline CDR1 reads ENHRY; CDR2 reads SYGVKD. The CDR3 DNA is TGTGCCCTAGGCGGGGGCACAGATACGCAGTATTTT. Its protein is CALGGGTDTQYF.

This chain uses TRBV30 with TRBJ1-3; D unclear. Trimming cost V 2 bases and J 1 base, with 12 bases left between them. This CDR3 region has 15 residues. Germline V gene data show CDR1 as GTSNPN and CDR2 as SVGIG (reference sequence). The CDR3 loop reads CAWSLGRSSGNTIYF. For the CDR3, the DNA is TGTGCCTGGAGTCTAGGCCGTTCGTCTGGAAACACCATATATTTT.

V gene TRBV19 combines with J gene TRBJ1-2; TRBD1 aligns across 7 bases. The CDR3 is made up of 15 amino acids. Germline CDR1 is LNHDA and CDR2 is SQIVND (reference sequence). The V segment lost 0 bases and the J segment 4 bases; nucleotides outside the gene matches: 5. The CDR3 DNA reads as TGTGCCAGTAGTATAGAGCAGACAGGGATCTATGGCTACACCTTC. Translated, it gives CASSIEQTGIYGYTF.